This T cell receptor (beta chain) was observed in a study of ipilimumab plus nivolumab after autologous stem cell transplantation. Patients got ipilimumab 1 mg/kg beginning 14 to 28 days post-transplant. Assay used: immunoSEQ multiplex PCR; TCRdb lists only in-frame clones, some missing. Found here are some 40,000 clones, around 93% of them singletons; the top ten hold roughly 0.9%. CDR1 SEHNR and CDR2 FQNEAQ come from the germline V gene (reference sequence). This CDR3 has 15 amino acids. With 5 bases clipped from V and 2 bases from J, the junction kept 6 bases outside the gene matches. The genes are TRBV7-9 and TRBJ2-1, with 7 bases aligning to TRBD1. The sample in question was PBMCs, obtained in a trial of ipilimumab plus nivolumab as post-transplant consolidation. The sequence derives from a male donor with multiple myeloma. CDR3 DNA: TGTGCCAGCAGCGCTGCCGGGACAGCCTACAATGAGCAGTTCTTC. Translated: CASSAAGTAYNEQFF. Full variable domain (missing parts from reference TRBV7-9 and TRBJ2-1): DTGVSQNPRHKITKRGQNVTFRCDPISEHNRLYWYRQTLGQGPEFLTYFQNEAQLEKSRLLSDRFSAERPKGSFSTLEIQRTEQGDSAMYLCASSAAGTAYNEQFFGPGTRLTVL.